This is a list of T cell receptor beta chains from one sample in a study of PD-1 blockade in classical Hodgkin lymphoma. Assay used: immunoSEQ multiplex PCR; TCRdb lists only in-frame clones, some missing. The sample carries some 14,000 clones, about nine tenths recorded once. Sample: CD8+ T cells from blood, taken before the fourth cycle of nivolumab. The receptors originated from a human donor with classical Hodgkin lymphoma. Both conserved end residues are part of each CDR3.

TRBJ2-5 | TRBV10-3 | CAISDPEIAGEETQYF
TRBJ1-4 | TRBV15 | CATSRGGEKLFF
TRBJ2-2 | TRBV28 | CASSLRGERSGELFF
TRBJ2-1 | TRBV7-9 | CASSRLATMGLFNNEQFF
TRBJ2-1 | TRBV18 | CASSPPDRVNNEQFF
TRBJ2-3 | TRBV28 | CASSTRQEMADTQYF
TRBJ2-7 | TRBV6-1 | CASSDRSSPYEQYF
TRBJ1-5 | TRBV18 | CASSPSWQGNQPQHF
TRBJ2-7 | TRBV27 | CASSFGGGQYYEQYF
TRBJ1-2 | TRBV6-1 | CASSEDGYTF
TRBJ2-1 | TRBV28 | CASSAGTSGSWLYNEQFF
TRBJ1-2 | TRBV5-1 | CASSLDPGIGYGYTF
TRBJ1-2 | TRBV28 | CASSWGQAANYGYTF
TRBJ2-6 | TRBV30 | CAPKREQGASGANVLTF
TRBJ2-1 | TRBV7-9 | CASSLDGQFF
TRBJ2-1 | TRBV19 | CASRPGTRSYNEQFF
TRBJ2-3 | TRBV28 | CASSLEISTDTQYF
TRBJ2-5 | TRBV4-1 | CASSQGLRREQAETQYF
TRBJ2-7 | TRBV10-2 | CASSLSGQSSYEQYF
TRBJ2-2 | TRBV7-2 | CASNFGTGELFF
TRBJ2-1 | TRBV27 | CASEGLAGTINHSYNEQFF
TRBJ2-7 | TRBV28 | CASTRGQLYEQYF
TRBJ1-6 | TRBV5-6 | CASSFGGGSGPFGPLHF
TRBJ2-7 | TRBV27 | CASRSYPPTASYEQYF
TRBJ2-1 | TRBV27 | CASSLSQRWEGGLTYNEQFF
TRBJ2-7 | TRBV18 | CASSPSLPPSSYEQYF
TRBJ2-1 | TRBV28 | CASSLRGGGLAGVYNEQFF